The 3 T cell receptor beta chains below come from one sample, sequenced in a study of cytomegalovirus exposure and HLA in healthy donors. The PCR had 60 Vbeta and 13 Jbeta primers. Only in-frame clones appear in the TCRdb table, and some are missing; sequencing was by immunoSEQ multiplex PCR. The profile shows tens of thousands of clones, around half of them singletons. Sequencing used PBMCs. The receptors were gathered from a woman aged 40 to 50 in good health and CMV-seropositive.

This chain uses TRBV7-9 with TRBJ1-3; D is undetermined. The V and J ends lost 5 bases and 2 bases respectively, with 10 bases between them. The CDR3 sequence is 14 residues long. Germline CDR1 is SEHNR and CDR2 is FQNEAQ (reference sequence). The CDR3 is CASSPRGPGNTIYF. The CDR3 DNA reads TGTGCCAGCAGCCCCCGAGGGCCTGGAAACACCATATATTTT.

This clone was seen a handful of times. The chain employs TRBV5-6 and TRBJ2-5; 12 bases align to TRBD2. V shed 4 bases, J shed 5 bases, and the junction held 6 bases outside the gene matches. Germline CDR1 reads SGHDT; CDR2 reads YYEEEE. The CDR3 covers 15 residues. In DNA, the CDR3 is TGTGCCAGCAGCCATCTAGCGGGGGGGAGGGAGACCCAGTACTTC. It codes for CASSHLAGGRETQYF.

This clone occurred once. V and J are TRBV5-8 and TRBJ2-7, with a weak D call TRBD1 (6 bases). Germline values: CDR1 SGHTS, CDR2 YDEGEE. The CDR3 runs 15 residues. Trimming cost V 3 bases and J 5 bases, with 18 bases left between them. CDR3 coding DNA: TGTGCCAGCAGCTACGAGCACAGGGCGAGCCACGAGCAGTACTTC. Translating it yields CASSYEHRASHEQYF.